Below, 21 T cell receptor beta chains from the same sample are listed, as sequenced in a study of cytomegalovirus exposure and HLA in healthy donors. TCRdb's copy holds only in-frame clones and misses some; the assay was immunoSEQ multiplex PCR. The sample comprises about 56,000 clones, roughly 93% of which are singletons, and around 1.7% rests with the top ten. The source material was PBMCs. The receptor set was obtained from a woman aged 18-29 years in good health and CMV-seropositive.

This chain joins TRBV5-4 and TRBJ1-1; D not resolved. V was trimmed by 3 bases and J by 7 bases, leaving 7 bases between them. This CDR3 comprises 11 residues. Germline V CDR1 and CDR2: SGHNT, YYREEE (reference sequence). The CDR3 DNA follows: TGTGCCAGCAGCTCAAGCGGTGAAGCTTTCTTT. Encoded protein: CASSSSGEAFF.

The chain is built from TRBV5-1 and TRBJ1-3, with D perhaps TRBD1 (6 bases). V gave up 0 bases and J gave up 3 bases, with 16 bases separating them. The CDR3 loop spans 17 amino acids. CDR1 and CDR2 (germline): SGHRS, YFSETQ. The CDR3 reads CASSLAVGTSGGNTIYF. The CDR3 DNA is TGCGCCAGCAGCTTGGCGGTCGGGACATCAGGTGGAAACACCATATATTTT. Looking up the rest from reference TRBV5-1 and TRBJ1-3 gives the full variable domain: KAGVTQTPRYLIKTRGQQVTLSCSPISGHRSVSWYQQTPGQGLQFLFEYFSETQRNKGNFPGRFSGRQFSNSRSEMNVSTLELGDSALYLCASSLAVGTSGGNTIYFGEGSWLTVV.

The chain is built from TRBV18 and TRBJ2-5, with TRBD1 matching over 9 bases. Germline V gene sequence: CDR1 KGHSH, CDR2 LQKENI. Trimming took 0 bases from V and 2 from J; bases not matched to a gene: 1. This CDR3 contains 15 residues. CDR3 sequence (DNA): TGTGCCAGCTCACCACCAGGACAGGGGCAAGAGACCCAGTACTTC. It yields the protein CASSPPGQGQETQYF.

The rearrangement uses TRBV13 and TRBJ2-3; the D gene is possibly TRBD2 (6 bases). Germline CDR1 reads PRHDT; CDR2 reads FYEKMQ (reference sequence). V shed 5 bases and J shed 3 bases, with 21 bases lying between them. This CDR3 has 17 residues. CDR3 sequence (DNA): TGTGCCAGCAGCCTTCCAGGCGCGGGGTTCGAGACAGATACGCAGTATTTT. It is translated as CASSLPGAGFETDTQYF.

V and J are TRBV6-1 and TRBJ2-4; perhaps TRBD2 as D (7 bases). CDR3 size: 14 residues. Germline V gene data show CDR1 as MNHNS and CDR2 as SASEGT. V lost 4 bases to trimming and J lost 4 bases, with 11 bases between them. CDR3 sequence: CASSGGGGKNIQYF. DNA of the CDR3: TGTGCCAGCAGTGGAGGGGGGGGGAAAAACATTCAGTACTTC.

This chain connects TRBV15 to TRBJ2-1; 9 nucleotides line up with TRBD1. Germline V CDR1 and CDR2: LNHNV, YYDKDF (reference sequence). The CDR3 is 18 residues long. V was clipped by 1 base and J by 2 bases; unmatched bases: 9. For the CDR3, the DNA is TGTGCCACCAGCAGAGGGAGGACAGGGGATAATACCTACAATGAGCAGTTCTTC. Translation: CATSRGRTGDNTYNEQFF.

The chain couples TRBV7-9 to TRBJ2-5; D may be TRBD1 (6 bases). CDR3 length: 16 amino acids. CDR1 SEHNR and CDR2 FQNEAQ come from the germline V gene (reference sequence). Trimming removed 5 bases at V and 2 bases at J, with 18 bases between. CDR3 region: CASSPGDRQIQETQYF. CDR3 bases: TGTGCCAGCAGCCCAGGGGACCGACAGATTCAAGAGACCCAGTACTTC. The full variable domain, its missing parts supplied by reference TRBV7-9 and TRBJ2-5, is DTGVSQNPRHKITKRGQNVTFRCDPISEHNRLYWYRQTLGQGPEFLTYFQNEAQLEKSRLLSDRFSAERPKGSFSTLEIQRTEQGDSAMYLCASSPGDRQIQETQYFGPGTRLLVL.

The J gene is TRBJ1-2, the V gene TRBV5-1; tentative D call: TRBD1 (6 bases). The CDR3 consists of 14 residues. Per germline, CDR1 SGHRS and CDR2 YFSETQ. Deletions cut 0 bases from V and 8 bases from J, with 14 bases between. The CDR3 coding sequence is TGCGCCAGCAGCTTGGGGACGCGGGGGCAAGGCTACACCTTC. Residues: CASSLGTRGQGYTF.

The chain joins TRBV5-1 to TRBJ2-1; D remains unclear. CDR3 size: 15 residues. The germline V and J ends were trimmed by 4 bases and 3 bases, with 14 bases remaining between them. CDR1 and CDR2 (germline): SGHRS, YFSETQ. Here the CDR3 DNA reads TGCGCCAGCAGCCCTAGTCGCCTGGACTACAATGAGCAGTTCTTC. It translates to CASSPSRLDYNEQFF.

This chain uses TRBV25-1 with TRBJ2-7, with 8 bases matching TRBD1. CDR3 length: 15 amino acids. CDR1 is MGHDK and CDR2 is SYGVNS in the germline V gene. The J segment lost 2 bases and the V segment lost 6 bases, leaving 9 bases of the junction unmatched. The CDR3 reads CASRPLGTGTYEQYF. In DNA, the CDR3 is TGTGCCAGCAGACCCCTTGGGACAGGCACCTACGAGCAGTACTTC.

This clone was seen a single time. The chain recombines TRBV18 with TRBJ1-1, with 7 bases fitting TRBD1. V lost 1 base and J lost 5; bases outside the gene matches: 4. This CDR3 spans 14 amino acids. Germline V gene sequence: CDR1 KGHSH, CDR2 LQKENI. For the CDR3, the DNA is TGTGCCAGCTCACCACAGGGGGCGCATACTGAAGCTTTCTTT. Translated: CASSPQGAHTEAFF.

This clone has just one count. At one end, the junction sequence differs from germline, possibly due to a read error. This chain uses TRBV28 with TRBJ2-7, with a tentative D call TRBD2 (6 bases). Germline assignment: CDR1 MDHEN and CDR2 SYDVKM. The CDR3 loop spans 12 amino acids. The CDR3 here is CASSFVGTSLFF. The CDR3 coding sequence is TGTGCCAGCAGTTTCGTCGGGACTTCCCTCTTCTTC.

The chain employs TRBV5-4 and TRBJ1-1; tentatively, D is TRBD1 (6 bases). Germline values: CDR1 SGHNT, CDR2 YYREEE (reference sequence). The CDR3 has 14 residues. Trimming shortened V by 4 bases and J by 1 base, and 11 bases separated the two germline ends. CDR3 bases: TGTGCCAGCAGCCCGGACAGTTCGAACACTGAAGCTTTCTTT. Translating it yields CASSPDSSNTEAFF.

The chain joins TRBV29-1 to TRBJ2-6; 8 bases match TRBD1. V lost 6 bases to trimming and J lost 4 bases; unmatched junction nucleotides: 14. This CDR3 spans 17 amino acids. Germline CDR1 reads SQVTM; CDR2 reads ANQGSEA. The CDR3 here is CSVRQGSNKAGANVLTF. The CDR3 region has the DNA TGCAGCGTACGACAGGGGAGTAATAAGGCCGGGGCCAACGTCCTGACTTTC.

A single count supports this clone. This sequence joins TRBV7-2 and TRBJ1-1; 7 positions agree with TRBD1. Germline V CDR1 and CDR2: SGHTA, FQGNSA. CDR3 length: 14 residues. Unmatched junction bases numbered 3, after V lost 5 bases and J lost 0 bases. CDR3 sequence: CASSRDSMNTEAFF. The CDR3 bases are TGTGCCAGCAGCAGGGACAGTATGAACACTGAAGCTTTCTTT. The full variable domain, with the rest looked up from reference TRBV7-2 and TRBJ1-1, is GAGVSQSPSNKVTEKGKDVELRCDPISGHTALYWYRQSLGQGLEFLIYFQGNSAPDKSGLPSDRFSAERTGGSVSTLTIQRTQQEDSAVYLCASSRDSMNTEAFFGQGTRLTVV.

The chain recombines TRBV19 with TRBJ2-3; 8 bases fit TRBD2. The CDR3 sequence is 14 residues long. With V trimmed by 6 bases and J by 4 bases, 6 bases remained unmatched. Germline-derived CDR1 and CDR2 are LNHDA and SQIVND (reference sequence). CDR3 residues: CASSRLSGADTQYF. The CDR3 nucleotides read TGTGCCAGTAGCCGCCTTAGCGGGGCAGATACGCAGTATTTT.

The rearrangement links TRBV5-1 to TRBJ1-4, with TRBD1 matching 9 bases. Germline loops: CDR1 SGHRS, CDR2 YFSETQ. This CDR3 spans 14 amino acids. V shed 5 bases, J shed 8 bases, and the junction held 7 bases outside the gene matches. CDR3 region: CASRNTGGGEKLFF. The CDR3 bases are TGCGCCAGCAGGAACACAGGGGGCGGAGAAAAACTGTTTTTT.

The chain joins TRBV5-5 to TRBJ1-1; TRBD1 matches at 7 bases. The CDR3 consists of 15 residues. Germline CDR1 is SGHKS and CDR2 is YYEKEE (reference sequence). V was pared by 4 bases and J by 0 bases, with 6 bases of the junction left unmatched. The CDR3: CASSIGGSMNTEAFF. In DNA, the CDR3 is TGTGCCAGCAGCATAGGGGGCTCTATGAACACTGAAGCTTTCTTT.

V and J are TRBV11-2 and TRBJ2-7; 13 bases fit TRBD2. Germline V gene lookup returns CDR1 SGHAT and CDR2 FQNNGV. The CDR3 is 19 residues long. The V and J ends lost 6 bases and 6 bases, in that order; junction bases with no gene match: 20. CDR3 coding DNA: TGTGCCAGCAGTTTGACTAGCGGGGGGAGCATCCGGGGTAGAGCCGAGCAGTACTTC. Its protein is CASSLTSGGSIRGRAEQYF.

The chain uses TRBV14 and TRBJ2-7; weak D call: TRBD1 (5 bases). The V gene's germline CDR1 is SGHDN and CDR2 FVKESK. Trimming removed 1 base at V and 6 bases at J, with 10 bases between. CDR3 length: 13 amino acids. CDR3 in amino acids: CASSQVRVGEQYF. In nucleotides, the CDR3 is TGTGCCAGCAGCCAAGTCAGGGTAGGCGAGCAGTACTTC.

The CDR3 is CASSLDAGFGNTIYF. In DNA, the CDR3 is TGTGCCAGCAGTTTAGATGCGGGCTTCGGAAACACCATATATTTT. V gene TRBV27 combines with J gene TRBJ1-3; D gene uncertain. Germline CDR1 reads MNHEY; CDR2 reads SMNVEV (reference sequence). The germline V and J ends were trimmed by 2 bases and 4 bases, with 12 bases remaining between them. This CDR3 region has 15 residues.